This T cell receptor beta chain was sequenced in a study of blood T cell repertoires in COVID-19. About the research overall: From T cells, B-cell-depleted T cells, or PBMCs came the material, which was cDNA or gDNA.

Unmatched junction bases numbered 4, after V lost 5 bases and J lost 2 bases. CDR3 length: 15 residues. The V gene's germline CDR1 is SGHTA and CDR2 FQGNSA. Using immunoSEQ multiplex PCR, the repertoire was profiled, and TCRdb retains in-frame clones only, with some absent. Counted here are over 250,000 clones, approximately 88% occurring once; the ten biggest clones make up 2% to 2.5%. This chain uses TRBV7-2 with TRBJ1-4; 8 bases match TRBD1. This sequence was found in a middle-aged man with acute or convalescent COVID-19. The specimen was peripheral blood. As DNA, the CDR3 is TGTGCCAGCAGCCCTAGGACAGGGACTAATGAAAAACTGTTTTTT. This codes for CASSPRTGTNEKLFF.